The present T cell receptor beta chain was sequenced within a study of cytotoxic CD8 clonotypes in ibrutinib-treated CLL. CDR3 size: 14 residues. V dropped 6 bases and J dropped 3; count of bases not matched to a gene: 2. Germline CDR1 and CDR2: MNHEY and SVGAGI. The data were produced by immunoSEQ multiplex PCR, yet TCRdb's version contains in-frame clones alone and is incomplete. The sample holds 200,000 to 250,000 clones; roughly 79% are singletons and the top ten take approximately 10%. The input for sequencing was PBMCs, taken after 12 months of ibrutinib treatment. This TCR came from a human donor with chronic lymphocytic leukemia. The chain joins TRBV6-5 to TRBJ1-6; 7 bases agree with TRBD1. DNA of the CDR3: TGTGCCAGCAGGGGACAGCTCTATAATTCACCCCTCCACTTT. This translates into CASRGQLYNSPLHF.